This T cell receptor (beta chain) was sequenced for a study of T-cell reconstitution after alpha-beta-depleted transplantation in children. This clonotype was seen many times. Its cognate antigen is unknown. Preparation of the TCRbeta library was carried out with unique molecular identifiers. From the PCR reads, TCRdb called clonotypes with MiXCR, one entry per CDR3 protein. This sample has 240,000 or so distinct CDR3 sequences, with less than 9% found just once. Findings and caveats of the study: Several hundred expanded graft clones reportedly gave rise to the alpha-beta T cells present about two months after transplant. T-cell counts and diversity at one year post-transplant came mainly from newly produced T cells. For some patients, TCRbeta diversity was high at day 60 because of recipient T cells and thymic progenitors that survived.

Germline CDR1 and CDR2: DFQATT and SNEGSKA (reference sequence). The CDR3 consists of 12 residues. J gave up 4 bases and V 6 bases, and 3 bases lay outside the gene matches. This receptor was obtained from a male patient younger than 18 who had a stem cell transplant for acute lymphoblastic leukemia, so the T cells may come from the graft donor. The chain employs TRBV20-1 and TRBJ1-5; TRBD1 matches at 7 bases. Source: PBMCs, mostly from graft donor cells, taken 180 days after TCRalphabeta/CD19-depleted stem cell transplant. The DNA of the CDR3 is TGCAGTGCCGTACAGGGGAATCAGCCCCAGCATTTT. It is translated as CSAVQGNQPQHF.